One and the same sample provided the 29 T cell receptor beta chains below, sequenced in a study of blood T cell repertoires in COVID-19. Assay used: immunoSEQ multiplex PCR; TCRdb lists only in-frame clones, some missing. The table records more than 250,000 clones, 75% to 90% of them present only once. Sequenced input: PBMCs or T cells enriched from blood (not recorded which). The receptors come from a young man who had recovered from COVID-19.

This chain links TRBV9 with TRBJ2-7; 7 positions agree with TRBD2. Trimming cost V 4 bases and J 5 bases; bases outside gene matches: 18. The length of the CDR3 is 17 residues. CDR1 and CDR2 (germline): SGDLS, YYNGEE. This chain's CDR3 is CASSPQRELAATDEQYF. The CDR3 nucleotides are TGTGCCAGCAGCCCCCAGAGGGAGCTAGCGGCGACAGACGAGCAGTACTTC. The full variable domain, with the rest looked up from reference TRBV9 and TRBJ2-7, is DSGVTQTPKHLITATGQRVTLRCSPRSGDLSVYWYQQSLDQGLQFLIQYYNGEERAKGNILERFSAQQFPDLHSELNLSSLELGDSALYFCASSPQRELAATDEQYFGPGTRLTVT.

This chain joins TRBV5-4 and TRBJ2-1; 8 bases agree with TRBD2. Looked up from germline, CDR1 is SGHNT and CDR2 is YYREEE (reference sequence). The CDR3 length is 14 residues. V shed 4 bases and J 6 bases; nucleotides not matched to a gene: 6. CDR3 region: CASSLGTSGNEQFF. The DNA of the CDR3 is TGTGCCAGCAGCCTAGGGACTAGTGGCAATGAGCAGTTCTTC.

The rearrangement uses TRBV4-2 and TRBJ1-4; D ambiguous. Germline assignment: CDR1 LGHNA and CDR2 YNFKEQ. The CDR3 has 15 residues. V was pared by 1 base and J by 2 bases, with 8 bases between. As DNA, the CDR3 is TGTGCCAGCAGCCAAGTGGGCACCACTAATGAAAAACTGTTTTTT. The encoded protein is CASSQVGTTNEKLFF.

The chain couples TRBV5-1 to TRBJ2-3, with a possible D match to TRBD1 (6 bases). Trimming stripped 4 bases from V and 2 bases from J, with 14 bases between. This CDR3 contains 15 residues. Germline V CDR1 and CDR2: SGHRS, YFSETQ. CDR3 coding DNA: TGCGCCAGCAGCCGAGAACAGGGACCCACAGATACGCAGTATTTT. Its translation: CASSREQGPTDTQYF.

This clone was recorded a few times. V gene TRBV30 combines with J gene TRBJ1-4; no firm D call. Germline V gene lookup returns CDR1 GTSNPN and CDR2 SVGIG (reference sequence). The CDR3 runs 14 residues. V shed 0 bases and J shed 8 bases, with 13 bases lying between them. The CDR3 DNA reads TGTGCCTGGAGTGTAGGACTACAGCGGGAAAAACTGTTTTTT. Encoded protein: CAWSVGLQREKLFF.

This sequence joins TRBV5-5 and TRBJ2-4; D is uncertain. V was pared by 0 bases and J by 8 bases, with 18 bases between. This CDR3 is 16 amino acids long. Germline CDR1 and CDR2: SGHKS and YYEKEE (reference sequence). The CDR3 nucleotides read TGTGCCAGCAGCTTGGCGAGCTTGAATTCTGAGGACATTCAGTACTTC. Its protein product is CASSLASLNSEDIQYF.

DNA of the CDR3: TGTGCCAGCGCCCTCCAGGGCCAGGGTAATTCACCCCTCCACTTT. This encodes CASALQGQGNSPLHF. The chain is built from TRBV7-9 and TRBJ1-6; weak D call: TRBD1 (5 bases). Germline loops: CDR1 SEHNR, CDR2 FQNEAQ (reference sequence). V shed 8 bases and J shed 6 bases, with 17 bases lying between them. The CDR3 contains 15 residues.

The chain is built from TRBV5-4 and TRBJ1-1; 11 nucleotides agree with TRBD1. V lost 0 bases to trimming and J lost 7 bases; unmatched junction nucleotides: 2. Germline values: CDR1 SGHNT, CDR2 YYREEE (reference sequence). The CDR3 is made up of 14 amino acids. DNA for the CDR3: TGTGCCAGCAGCTTGGAGGGACAGGGGGTTGAAGCTTTCTTT. It is translated as CASSLEGQGVEAFF. The full variable domain, rest sourced from reference TRBV5-4 and TRBJ1-1, is ETGVTQSPTHLIKTRGQQVTLRCSSQSGHNTVSWYQQALGQGPQFIFQYYREEENGRGNFPPRFSGLQFPNYSSELNVNALELDDSALYLCASSLEGQGVEAFFGQGTRLTVV.

The chain couples TRBV9 to TRBJ2-5; D remains unclear. Germline loops: CDR1 SGDLS, CDR2 YYNGEE. Trimming stripped 4 bases from V and 4 bases from J, with 8 bases between. There are 12 residues in the CDR3. This chain's CDR3 is CASSPIGETQYF. The CDR3, as DNA: TGTGCCAGCAGCCCCATCGGAGAGACCCAGTACTTC.

This clone has just one count. The gene calls are TRBV19 and TRBJ1-1; TRBD1 is a possible D gene (5 bases). Trimming removed 2 bases from V and 5 bases from J, with 12 bases in between. Germline values: CDR1 LNHDA, CDR2 SQIVND (reference sequence). This CDR3 contains 14 residues. CDR3 nucleotide sequence: TGTGCCAGTAGTATATCGCCAGGGTGGACTGAAGCTTTCTTT. Translating gives CASSISPGWTEAFF.

The gene calls are TRBV3-1 (or the pseudogene TRBV3-2) and TRBJ1-4; 9 bases fit TRBD1. CDR1 LGHDT and CDR2 YNNKEL come from the germline V gene (reference sequence). The CDR3 sequence is 16 residues long. V shed 4 bases, J shed 5 bases, and the junction held 8 bases outside the gene matches. In DNA form, the CDR3 reads TGTGCCAGCAGCCCAGGGGTAGACAGGGGGAATGAAAAACTGTTTTTT. Its protein is CASSPGVDRGNEKLFF.

The chain links TRBV5-1 to TRBJ2-3, with 11 bases fitting TRBD2. The CDR3 sequence is 15 residues long. Germline CDR1 and CDR2: SGHRS and YFSETQ. V shed 5 bases, J shed 4 bases, and the junction held 6 bases outside the gene matches. The CDR3 DNA reads TGCGCCAGCAGGTTTAGCGGGGGGGCGTCAGATACGCAGTATTTT. It is translated as CASRFSGGASDTQYF.

Comment on this clone: Additional DNA sequences in this sample encode the identical CDR3. The chain couples TRBV18 to TRBJ1-1, with D perhaps matching TRBD1 (5 bases). Trimming left V 3 bases short and J 3 bases short, with 11 bases between. Germline-derived CDR1 and CDR2 are KGHSH and LQKENI. CDR3 length: 14 residues. CDR3 DNA sequence: TGTGCCAGCTCACCCACCGGGGGAGACACTGAAGCTTTCTTT. Translating it yields CASSPTGGDTEAFF. Supplemented by reference TRBV18 and TRBJ1-1, the full variable domain reads NAGVMQNPRHLVRRRGQEARLRCSPMKGHSHVYWYRQLPEEGLKFMVYLQKENIIDESGMPKERFSAEFPKEGPSILRIQQVVRGDSAAYFCASSPTGGDTEAFFGQGTRLTVV.

The rearrangement links TRBV2 to TRBJ1-5, with a weak D call TRBD1 (5 bases). Germline V gene sequence: CDR1 SNHLY, CDR2 FYNNEI. This CDR3 is 15 amino acids long. Trimming removed 5 bases at V and 2 bases at J, with 13 bases between. CDR3 sequence (DNA): TGTGCCAGCAGTCCCGACAGTGCCCGCAATCAGCCCCAGCATTTT. Its translation: CASSPDSARNQPQHF.

A remark on this clone: The same CDR3 can be traced to other DNA sequences in this sample. The J gene is TRBJ1-3, the V gene TRBV7-2; D is undetermined. This CDR3 region has 15 residues. Per the germline V gene, CDR1 is SGHTA and CDR2 is FQGNSA. V lost 1 base to trimming and J lost 0 bases, with 7 bases between them. CDR3 region: CASSLVSFSGNTIYF. CDR3 nucleotides: TGTGCCAGCAGCTTAGTAAGCTTCTCTGGAAACACCATATATTTT.

This chain links TRBV2 with TRBJ2-5, with 13 bases lining up with TRBD2. The CDR3 extends over 16 amino acids. The trim removed 9 bases at V and 4 bases at J, leaving 11 bases unmatched. From germline, CDR1 is SNHLY and CDR2 FYNNEI. The DNA for the CDR3 is TGTGCCAGAGGGGGACTAGCGGGACCCGGGGGAGAGACCCAGTACTTC. Protein sequence: CARGGLAGPGGETQYF.

The chain has TRBV7-2 and TRBJ2-7; TRBD2 agrees at 12 bases. The CDR3 is made up of 17 amino acids. J lost 0 bases, V lost 5 bases, and 8 bases had no gene match. Looked up from germline, CDR1 is SGHTA and CDR2 is FQGNSA. The CDR3 here is CASSEGLAGKSSYEQYF. The DNA for the CDR3 is TGTGCCAGCAGCGAAGGACTAGCGGGAAAAAGCTCCTACGAGCAGTACTTC.

CDR3 bases: TGTGCCAGCAGCCAAGTAGGGACGGGGGGGTATGGCTACACCTTC. This sequence encodes CASSQVGTGGYGYTF. The chain combines TRBV3-1 (or the pseudogene TRBV3-2) with TRBJ1-2; tentatively, D is TRBD1 (5 bases). Germline V CDR1 and CDR2: LGHDT, YNNKEL (reference sequence). The CDR3 totals 15 residues. Trimming removed 1 base at V and 5 bases at J, with 14 bases between.

The gene calls are TRBV7-8 and TRBJ2-1; 9 nucleotides agree with TRBD2. This CDR3 spans 16 amino acids. Trimming at V came to 5 bases and at J to 6 bases, leaving 11 bases not matched to a gene. The germline V gene has CDR1 SGHVS and CDR2 FQNEAQ. Here the CDR3 DNA reads TGTGCCAGCAGCCCCGGCGGGGGGGCGTCGAGCAATGAGCAGTTCTTC. The encoded protein is CASSPGGGASSNEQFF.

The chain links TRBV30 to TRBJ2-1, with D perhaps TRBD1 (5 bases). The germline CDR1 and CDR2 sequences are GTSNPN and SVGIG (reference sequence). Trimming stripped 7 bases from V and 4 bases from J, with 8 bases between. This CDR3 spans 11 amino acids. DNA for the CDR3: TGTGCCTCTTCAGGGTACAATGAGCAGTTCTTC. Encoded protein: CASSGYNEQFF.

V and J are TRBV5-5 and TRBJ1-2; 11 bases match TRBD1. CDR3 size: 17 residues. The germline V gene encodes CDR1 SGHKS and CDR2 YYEKEE (reference sequence). J lost 3 bases, V lost 2 bases, and 9 bases had no gene match. The CDR3 bases are TGTGCCAGCAGCTTACGGTACGGACAGGGGGCCTACTATGGCTACACCTTC. This sequence encodes CASSLRYGQGAYYGYTF.

The chain joins TRBV29-1 to TRBJ2-3, with TRBD1 as a possible D gene (5 bases). The germline V gene has CDR1 SQVTM and CDR2 ANQGSEA. V lost 8 bases and J lost 2, with 20 bases in between. CDR3 length: 15 amino acids. For the CDR3, the DNA is TGCAGCTTTTGCAGGACAAGCGACCCCACAGATACGCAGTATTTT. It is translated as CSFCRTSDPTDTQYF.

This sequence joins TRBV27 and TRBJ2-7; possibly TRBD2 for D (5 bases). Trimming removed 5 bases from V and 3 bases from J, with 14 bases in between. Germline CDR1 and CDR2: MNHEY and SMNVEV (reference sequence). This CDR3 spans 14 amino acids. Here the CDR3 DNA reads TGTGCCAGCAGTGTAACGGGGTTTTTCTACGAGCAGTACTTC. Its protein product is CASSVTGFFYEQYF.

CDR3 DNA sequence: TGTGCCAGCAGCCAAGGGACTACCTACAATGAGCAGTTCTTC. Its translation is CASSQGTTYNEQFF. This chain links TRBV4-2 with TRBJ2-1; TRBD2 might be the D (6 bases). This CDR3 contains 14 residues. Germline lookup yields CDR1 LGHNA and CDR2 YNFKEQ. Trimming shortened V by 1 base and J by 2 bases, and 6 bases separated the two germline ends.

The chain combines TRBV19 with TRBJ1-3; D is ambiguous. The CDR3 runs 18 residues. Trimming left V 3 bases short and J 0 bases short, with 18 bases between. Germline assignment: CDR1 LNHDA and CDR2 SQIVND (reference sequence). The CDR3, as DNA: TGTGCCAGTAGTATTCCCGGAGGGCCCGGGGACTCTGGAAACACCATATATTTT. Its translation: CASSIPGGPGDSGNTIYF.

The CDR3 sequence is CASSTSGGASTDTQYF. The CDR3 DNA reads TGTGCCAGCAGCACCTCGGGGGGCGCGAGCACAGATACGCAGTATTTT. The rearrangement uses TRBV7-2 and TRBJ2-3; the D gene is possibly TRBD2 (7 bases). The CDR3 has 16 amino acids. Germline CDR1 SGHTA, CDR2 FQGNSA. V dropped 5 bases and J dropped 0 bases, with 15 bases sitting between them.

A word on this clone: Other DNA sequences from this sample encode an identical CDR3 as well. The chain employs TRBV3-1 (or the pseudogene TRBV3-2) and TRBJ1-2; the D gene is possibly TRBD1 (6 bases). The V end was cut by 0 bases, the J end by 8 bases, with 13 bases between. CDR3 length equals 14 residues. Germline V CDR1 and CDR2: LGHDT, YNNKEL (reference sequence). The CDR3 sequence is CASSQDLGGWGYTF. In nucleotides, the CDR3 is TGTGCCAGCAGCCAAGATTTAGGGGGATGGGGCTACACCTTC.

The rearrangement uses TRBV7-4 and TRBJ2-7, with 8 bases identical to TRBD1. The CDR3 runs 15 residues. Losses at the gene ends were 5 bases for V and 3 bases for J; bases not matched to a gene: 9. The germline gives CDR1 SGHVT, CDR2 SQSDAQ. CDR3 protein: CASSPTTGEGYEQYF. Here the CDR3 DNA reads TGTGCCAGCAGCCCCACGACAGGGGAAGGCTACGAGCAGTACTTC.

This clone showed up just once. Additional DNA sequences in this sample encode the identical CDR3. The V gene is TRBV12-3 or TRBV12-4, the J gene TRBJ2-7, with D possibly being TRBD1 (6 bases). Trimming pared 2 bases from V and 4 bases from J, leaving 9 bases between. The CDR3 loop spans 13 amino acids. CDR3 nucleotides: TGTGCCAGCAGTTTAAGGGGGAGTTACGAGCAGTACTTC. Amino acids: CASSLRGSYEQYF.